These 10 T cell receptor beta chains came from one sample sequenced in a study of cytomegalovirus exposure and HLA in healthy donors. The PCR made use of 60 Vbeta and 13 Jbeta primers. Produced via immunoSEQ multiplex PCR; TCRdb's table is partial and in-frame only. The data contain roughly 100,000 clones, roughly 85% of them singletons. The material sequenced was PBMCs. The receptors here all came from a woman in her thirties or forties in good health and CMV-seronegative.

V and J are TRBV5-5 and TRBJ1-5, with a weak D call TRBD1 (6 bases). The CDR3 contains 17 residues. V shed 4 bases and J shed 2 bases, with 19 bases lying between them. In germline, CDR1 is SGHKS, CDR2 YYEKEE (reference sequence). The CDR3 spells CASSEKGQTHGNQPQHF. DNA for the CDR3: TGTGCCAGCAGCGAAAAAGGACAGACCCATGGCAATCAGCCCCAGCATTTT.

This clone was recorded once. The chain employs TRBV4-3 and TRBJ1-6, with TRBD1 matching 7 bases. CDR1 is LGHNA, CDR2 YSLEER, per germline. This CDR3 has 14 amino acids. Unmatched junction bases numbered 0, after V lost 1 base and J lost 6 bases. The chain's CDR3 is CASSQGQGNSPLHF. Written as DNA, the CDR3 is TGCGCCAGCAGCCAAGGACAGGGTAATTCACCCCTCCACTTT.

This clone was counted a single time. This sequence joins TRBV28 and TRBJ1-5; 8 nucleotides align to TRBD1. CDR1 is MDHEN, CDR2 SYDVKM, per germline. The trim removed 6 bases at V and 5 bases at J, leaving 9 bases unmatched. This CDR3 has 15 amino acids. As DNA, the CDR3 is TGTGCCAGCAGAACGACAGGGGCTATTCATCAGCCCCAGCATTTT. This gives the protein CASRTTGAIHQPQHF.

This clone has more than one count but fewer than ten. The V and J genes are TRBV5-8 and TRBJ1-2; D gene unclear. Germline-derived CDR1 and CDR2 are SGHTS and YDEGEE. This CDR3 contains 14 residues. The V end was cut by 0 bases, the J end by 0 bases, with 6 bases between. CDR3 loop: CASSLDGANYGYTF. CDR3 bases: TGTGCCAGCAGCTTGGACGGAGCTAACTATGGCTACACCTTC.

The chain is built from TRBV7-8 and TRBJ2-7; 8 positions agree with TRBD2. The CDR3 has 16 amino acids. Germline CDR1 reads SGHVS; CDR2 reads FQNEAQ. V shed 2 bases, J shed 1 base, and the junction held 7 bases outside the gene matches. CDR3 in amino acids: CASSLKYPGGSYEQYF. The CDR3 DNA sequence: TGTGCCAGCAGCTTAAAGTATCCGGGAGGGTCCTACGAGCAGTACTTC.

The rearrangement joins TRBV19 to TRBJ2-5, with D perhaps matching TRBD2 (5 bases). The CDR3 extends over 14 amino acids. Trimming shortened V by 5 bases and J by 5 bases, and 15 bases separated the two germline ends. Per germline, CDR1 LNHDA and CDR2 SQIVND (reference sequence). Written as DNA, the CDR3 is TGTGCCAGTAGTCCCCGAGGGCAGAAGGAGACCCAGTACTTC. Amino acid sequence: CASSPRGQKETQYF.

V gene TRBV10-2 combines with J gene TRBJ2-3; 10 nucleotides agree with TRBD2. The V and J ends lost 8 bases and 5 bases, in that order; junction bases with no gene match: 7. This CDR3 region has 14 residues. Germline V gene sequence: CDR1 WSHSY, CDR2 SAAADI. The chain's CDR3 is CASRSGRAGDTQYF. The CDR3 bases are TGCGCCAGCCGAAGCGGGAGGGCAGGAGATACGCAGTATTTT.

The chain recombines TRBV19 with TRBJ1-2, with D tentatively TRBD1 (6 bases). The CDR3 is 15 amino acids. Germline loops: CDR1 LNHDA, CDR2 SQIVND (reference sequence). The V and J ends lost 7 bases and 7 bases respectively, with 22 bases between them. The CDR3 region has the DNA TGTGCCAGTATCTCCAACCCAGGGGCCTCAGGTGGCTACACCTTC. As protein: CASISNPGASGGYTF.

The genes are TRBV23-1 and TRBJ2-3; tentatively, D is TRBD2 (5 bases). TRBV23-1 is an open reading frame, and its role is uncertain. This CDR3 has 12 amino acids. Between the trimmed V and J ends, which lost 3 bases and 6 bases, there was a span of 7 bases. In DNA, the CDR3 is TGCGCCAGCAGTCACCAGCGGGATACGCAGTATTTT. Protein: CASSHQRDTQYF.

The genes are TRBV28 and TRBJ1-1, with unresolved D. The CDR3 runs to 13 residues. Germline CDR1 is MDHEN and CDR2 is SYDVKM. V was trimmed by 6 bases and J by 3 bases, leaving 11 bases between them. The CDR3 region is CASRAEGYTEAFF. The CDR3 DNA sequence: TGTGCCAGCAGGGCTGAGGGTTACACTGAAGCTTTCTTT.